What follows describes a single T cell receptor beta chain. Sequenced by immunoSEQ multiplex PCR; TCRdb stores in-frame clones only, minus some. This table holds 1.6 million or so clones, around 97% found once. The sample belongs to a study of shared clonotypes between healthy human individuals. V shed 6 bases, J shed 0 bases, and the junction held 17 bases outside the gene matches. This CDR3 is built from 20 residues. The germline CDR1 and CDR2 sequences are KGHSH and LQKENI. Input material: naive CD4+ T cells sorted from blood. This sample's subset: CD45RA+ positively selected. The sequence was obtained from a man aged 30 to 39 in good health. V and J are TRBV18 and TRBJ2-6; 7 positions agree with TRBD2. CDR3 loop: CASSSMTTGTTNSGANVLTF. The CDR3 nucleotides read TGTGCCAGCTCCAGTATGACAACCGGGACTACCAACTCTGGGGCCAACGTCCTGACTTTC.